This T cell receptor (beta chain) was recorded in a study of blood T cell repertoires in COVID-19. Germline CDR1 is MNHEY and CDR2 is SVGAGI. V dropped 0 bases and J dropped 4; count of bases not matched to a gene: 6. The CDR3 length is 16 residues. Data came from immunoSEQ multiplex PCR; TCRdb stores just in-frame clones and leaves some out. Of under 200,000 clones in the sample, 75% to 90% were seen once. The sequenced sample consisted of PBMCs or T cells enriched from blood (not recorded which). The genes are TRBV6-5 and TRBJ1-2; TRBD1 aligns across 9 bases. This clonotype was sampled from a woman aged 60 to 75 who had recovered from COVID-19. CDR3 protein: CASSYSRDRAGYGYTF. The DNA for the CDR3 is TGTGCCAGCAGTTACTCCCGGGACAGGGCTGGCTATGGCTACACCTTC.